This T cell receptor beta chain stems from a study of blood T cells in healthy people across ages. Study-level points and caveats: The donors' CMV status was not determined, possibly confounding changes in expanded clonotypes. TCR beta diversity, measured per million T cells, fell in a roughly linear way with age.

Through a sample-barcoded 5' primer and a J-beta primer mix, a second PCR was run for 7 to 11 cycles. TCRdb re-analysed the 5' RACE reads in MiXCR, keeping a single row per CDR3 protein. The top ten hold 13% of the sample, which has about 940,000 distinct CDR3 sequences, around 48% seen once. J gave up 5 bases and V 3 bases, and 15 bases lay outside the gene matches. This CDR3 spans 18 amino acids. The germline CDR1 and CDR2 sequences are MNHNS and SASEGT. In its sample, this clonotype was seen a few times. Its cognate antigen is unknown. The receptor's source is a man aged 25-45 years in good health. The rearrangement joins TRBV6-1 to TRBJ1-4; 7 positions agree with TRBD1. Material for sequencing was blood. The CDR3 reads CASSDVWTGYRGNEKLFF. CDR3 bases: TGTGCCAGCAGTGACGTCTGGACAGGATACCGTGGAAATGAAAAACTGTTTTTT.